These T cell receptor beta chains were read from a single sample in a study of naive and memory T cell subsets. MiXCR was run by TCRdb on the UMI-ligation and nested PCR reads, yielding one entry per CDR3 protein. The repertoire holds about 90,000 distinct CDR3 sequences, with approximately 10% as singletons. Sequencing input: naive CD4+ T cells from blood. All receptors come from a human donor in good health. CDR3s include the opening cysteine and the closing phenylalanine or tryptophan. D genes are given only for firm matches. Not every row has a clone size; where given, it reads once, few, many or a size class.

d_gene	j_gene	abundance	v_gene	CDR3aa	CDR3nt
TRBD2	TRBJ2-3	NA	TRBV9	CASSVGTSGGADTQYF	TGTGCCAGCAGCGTAGGGACTAGCGGGGGGGCAGATACGCAGTATTTT
TRBD2	TRBJ2-7	many	TRBV4-2	CASSQEIGTRVREQYF	TGTGCCAGCAGCCAAGAGATAGGGACTAGAGTTCGCGAGCAGTACTTC
NA	TRBJ2-3	NA	TRBV5-1	CASSSDNTDTQYF	TGCGCCAGCAGCTCTGACAACACAGATACGCAGTATTTT
TRBD2	TRBJ2-1	many	TRBV18	CASSPLAGGNNEQFF	TGTGCCAGCTCACCACTAGCGGGAGGGAACAATGAGCAGTTCTTC
NA	TRBJ2-5	NA	TRBV6-5	CASSQGDTQYF	TGTGCCAGCAGCCAAGGAGATACCCAGTACTTC
NA	TRBJ1-2	NA	TRBV30	CAWELQGRGYGYTF	TGTGCCTGGGAGCTTCAGGGTCGGGGCTATGGCTACACCTTC
TRBD1	TRBJ2-7	NA	TRBV7-9	CASSNHGTGTYEQYF	TGTGCCAGCAGCAACCATGGGACAGGCACCTACGAGCAGTACTTC
NA	TRBJ2-7	many	TRBV7-8	CASSLGLRYEQYF	TGTGCCAGCAGCTTGGGACTTCGCTACGAGCAGTACTTC
NA	TRBJ2-5	NA	TRBV7-3	CASSANSGETQYF	TGTGCCAGCAGCGCAAACTCTGGAGAGACCCAGTACTTC
NA	TRBJ2-3	NA	TRBV20-1	CSASRRVRTDTQYF	TGCAGTGCTAGTAGGCGGGTCCGCACAGATACGCAGTATTTT
NA	TRBJ1-1	NA	TRBV12-3/TRBV12-4	CASSSRGDGKTEAFF	TGTGCCAGCAGCTCCCGAGGGGACGGTAAGACTGAAGCTTTCTTT
NA	TRBJ2-2	few	TRBV7-3	CASKVSSSITGELFF	TGTGCCAGCAAGGTCTCTAGTAGTATCACCGGGGAGCTGTTTTTT